This TCR beta chain derives from a study of blood T cell repertoires in COVID-19. The wider study: The United States, Italy and Spain were the sources of the acute and convalescent COVID-19 samples. T cells, B-cell-depleted T cells, or PBMCs provided the cDNA or gDNA that served as material.

Profiled with immunoSEQ multiplex PCR; TCRdb holds only in-frame clones, not every one. Among about 260,000 clones listed, about nine tenths were seen once. CDR3 length equals 14 residues. With 7 bases clipped from V and 4 bases from J, the junction kept 7 bases outside the gene matches. Germline-derived CDR1 and CDR2 are SNHLY and FYNNEI. The source is a woman aged 40 to 49 with acute or convalescent COVID-19. This rearrangement joins TRBV2 to TRBJ1-3; 7 bases agree with TRBD1. Material: peripheral blood. CDR3: CASNSQGLGNTIYF. CDR3 DNA: TGTGCCAGCAATTCACAGGGGCTGGGAAACACCATATATTTT.